This TCR beta chain originates from a study of shared clonotypes between healthy human individuals. Terminally differentiated effector memory CD45RA+ cells were excluded from the naive CD8 cells, which were CD45RO-negative and positively selected for CCR7. Assay: immunoSEQ multiplex PCR; the TCRdb copy retains only in-frame clones and omits some. The repertoire holds more than 2 million clones, just over 90% seen once, with about 1.7% in the top ten. The sequence came from a man aged 18-30 years in good health. Some clones in this sample may be carry-over from other donors' samples. Sequenced material: naive CD8+ T cells from PBMCs.

Here the CDR3 reads CASSSAGLRNEQFF. In nucleotides, the CDR3 is TGTGCCAGCAGCTCAGCAGGGCTCCGCAATGAGCAGTTCTTC. V gene TRBV5-4 combines with J gene TRBJ2-1; the D gene is possibly TRBD1 (5 bases). From germline, CDR1 is SGHNT and CDR2 YYREEE (reference sequence). The germline V and J ends were trimmed by 3 bases and 6 bases, with 13 bases remaining between them. The CDR3 loop spans 14 amino acids.